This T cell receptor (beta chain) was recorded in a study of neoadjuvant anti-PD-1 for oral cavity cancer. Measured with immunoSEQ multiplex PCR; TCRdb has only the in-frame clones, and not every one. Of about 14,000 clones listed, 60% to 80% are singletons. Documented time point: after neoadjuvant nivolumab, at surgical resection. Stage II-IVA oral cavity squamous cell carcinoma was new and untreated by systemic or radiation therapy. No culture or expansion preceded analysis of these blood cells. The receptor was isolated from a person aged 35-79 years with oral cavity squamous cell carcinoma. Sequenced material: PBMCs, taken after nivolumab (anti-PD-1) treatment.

The CDR3 nucleotides are TGTGCCAGCAGTAGGGATAGTTGGAATGAGCAGTTCTTC. It yields the protein CASSRDSWNEQFF. The chain joins TRBV6-6 to TRBJ2-1; D remains unclear. The length of the CDR3 is 13 residues. Germline V lookup: CDR1 MNHNY, CDR2 SVGAGI (reference sequence). V was trimmed by 5 bases and J by 7 bases, leaving 12 bases between them.